The 22 T cell receptor beta chains in this list originate from one sample, sequenced in a study of blood T cell repertoires in COVID-19. Data came from immunoSEQ multiplex PCR; TCRdb stores just in-frame clones and leaves some out. Of roughly 190,000 clones in the sample, 80% to 85% are singletons; the top ten hold about 2.7%. Sequenced material: peripheral blood. The receptors come from a human donor with acute or convalescent COVID-19. The donor label of this sample is uncertain.

The gene calls are TRBV11-1 and TRBJ2-1; 8 positions match TRBD2. Trimming took 4 bases from V and 2 from J; bases not matched to a gene: 4. Germline CDR1 reads SGHAT; CDR2 reads FQDESV (reference sequence). The CDR3 spans 15 residues. This chain's CDR3 is CASSSGRGAYNEQFF. The CDR3 DNA follows: TGTGCCAGCAGCTCCGGGAGGGGCGCCTACAATGAGCAGTTCTTC.

Only one count was recorded for this clone. This chain joins TRBV6-5 and TRBJ2-7, with 10 positions matching TRBD1. Trimming removed 2 bases from V and 2 bases from J; junction bases left unmatched: 3. The CDR3 has 15 amino acids. From germline, CDR1 is MNHEY and CDR2 SVGAGI. The CDR3 protein is CASSYTGQGAYEQYF. The CDR3 nucleotides are TGTGCCAGCAGTTACACAGGACAGGGGGCCTACGAGCAGTACTTC.

CDR3 nucleotides: TGTGCCAGCAGCGTAGCGGGAGACTACAATGAGCAGTTCTTC. Residues: CASSVAGDYNEQFF. The rearrangement joins TRBV9 to TRBJ2-1; possibly TRBD2 for D (6 bases). Trimming removed 0 bases at V and 3 bases at J, with 7 bases between. This CDR3 comprises 14 residues. Germline CDR1 reads SGDLS; CDR2 reads YYNGEE.

This chain connects TRBV7-8 to TRBJ1-3; unclear D gene. CDR1 SGHVS and CDR2 FQNEAQ come from the germline V gene. The V and J ends lost 2 bases and 2 bases respectively, with 7 bases between them. This CDR3 has 14 amino acids. CDR3 sequence (DNA): TGTGCCAGCAGCTTAAGCACTACTGGAAACACCATATATTTT. Its translation: CASSLSTTGNTIYF. Full variable domain (remainder filled in from reference TRBV7-8 and TRBJ1-3): GAGVSQSPRYKVAKRGQDVALRCDPISGHVSLFWYQQALGQGPEFLTYFQNEAQLDKSGLPSDRFFAERPEGSVSTLKIQRTQQEDSAVYLCASSLSTTGNTIYFGEGSWLTVV.

The chain's CDR3 is CASSSGLAGVYTQYF. DNA of the CDR3: TGTGCCAGCAGCTCGGGACTAGCGGGAGTTTATACGCAGTATTTT. This chain uses TRBV11-3 with TRBJ2-3; 14 bases align to TRBD2. Looked up from germline, CDR1 is SGHNT and CDR2 is YENEEA. This CDR3 has 15 amino acids. Trimming removed 4 bases from V and 7 bases from J; junction bases left unmatched: 4.

This sequence joins TRBV7-6 and TRBJ1-4; TRBD1 aligns across 9 bases. This CDR3 comprises 15 residues. Germline V gene lookup returns CDR1 SGHVS and CDR2 FNYEAQ. The J segment lost 7 bases and the V segment lost 5 bases, leaving 8 bases of the junction unmatched. The CDR3 region is CASSSNRGRGEKLFF. In DNA form, the CDR3 reads TGTGCCAGCAGCAGTAACAGGGGGCGCGGTGAAAAACTGTTTTTT.

The chain couples TRBV28 to TRBJ2-1; D possibly corresponds to TRBD2 (6 bases). The V gene's germline CDR1 is MDHEN and CDR2 SYDVKM. CDR3 length: 10 amino acids. Trimming stripped 8 bases from V and 9 bases from J, with 8 bases between. The CDR3 DNA reads as TGTGCCAGCGGGACTGTTGAGCAGTTCTTC. Its protein product is CASGTVEQFF. Based on the CDR3 plus reference TRBV28 and TRBJ2-1, the full variable domain is DVKVTQSSRYLVKRTGEKVFLECVQDMDHENMFWYRQDPGLGLRLIYFSYDVKMKEKGDIPEGYSVSREKKERFSLILESASTNQTSMYLCASGTVEQFFGPGTRLTVL.

This chain connects TRBV18 to TRBJ1-6; TRBD1 agrees at 11 bases. This CDR3 is built from 15 residues. CDR1 KGHSH and CDR2 LQKENI come from the germline V gene. V lost 3 bases to trimming and J lost 10 bases; unmatched junction nucleotides: 5. The CDR3 reads CASSPEDRGQSPLHF. CDR3 bases: TGTGCCAGCTCACCGGAGGACAGGGGGCAATCACCCCTCCACTTT.

This clone was picked up one time. The CDR3 here is CASNKLPNTEAFF. The CDR3 coding sequence is TGCGCCAGCAATAAGCTACCTAACACTGAAGCTTTCTTT. V and J are TRBV10-2 and TRBJ1-1; D call uncertain. This CDR3 region has 13 residues. Germline assignment: CDR1 WSHSY and CDR2 SAAADI. Trimming shortened V by 7 bases and J by 2 bases, and 11 bases separated the two germline ends.

The table lists this clone with a count of one. The chain joins TRBV15 to TRBJ2-1, with 8 bases lining up with TRBD2. This CDR3 has 16 amino acids. Germline CDR1 LNHNV, CDR2 YYDKDF (reference sequence). The trim removed 0 bases at V and 8 bases at J, leaving 9 bases unmatched. This CDR3 is CATSRDWRGAQDEQFF. DNA for the CDR3: TGTGCCACCAGCAGAGATTGGCGGGGGGCGCAGGATGAGCAGTTCTTC.

The chain links TRBV11-3 to TRBJ2-2, with unresolved D. V was pared by 1 base and J by 0 bases, with 3 bases between. The V gene's germline CDR1 is SGHNT and CDR2 YENEEA. The CDR3 totals 14 residues. The CDR3 loop reads CASSLASNTGELFF. CDR3 nucleotides: TGTGCCAGCAGCTTAGCTTCGAACACCGGGGAGCTGTTTTTT.

This rearrangement joins TRBV19 to TRBJ1-1; 7 nucleotides line up with TRBD1. Losses at the gene ends were 1 base for V and 0 bases for J; bases not matched to a gene: 8. The CDR3 sequence is 17 residues long. Germline CDR1 is LNHDA and CDR2 is SQIVND (reference sequence). CDR3 nucleotide sequence: TGTGCCAGTAGTATAGTTCGAACAGGGGCCATGAACACTGAAGCTTTCTTT. Translated, it gives CASSIVRTGAMNTEAFF. Complete variable domain (other parts from reference TRBV19 and TRBJ1-1): DGGITQSPKYLFRKEGQNVTLSCEQNLNHDAMYWYRQDPGQGLRLIYYSQIVNDFQKGDIAEGYSVSREKKESFPLTVTSAQKNPTAFYLCASSIVRTGAMNTEAFFGQGTRLTVV.

V usage is TRBV12-5 and J usage is TRBJ1-3; possibly TRBD1 for D (5 bases). This CDR3 is built from 14 residues. In germline, CDR1 is LGHNT, CDR2 FRNRAP. V was cut by 5 bases and J by 2 bases, with 10 bases left in between. The CDR3 loop is CASGKGEPGNTIYF. In DNA form, the CDR3 reads TGTGCTAGTGGTAAAGGGGAACCTGGAAACACCATATATTTT. Together with reference TRBV12-5 and TRBJ1-3, the CDR3 gives the full variable domain: DARVTQTPRHKVTEMGQEVTMRCQPILGHNTVFWYRQTMMQGLELLAYFRNRAPLDDSGMPKDRFSAEMPDATLATLKIQPSEPRDSAVYFCASGKGEPGNTIYFGEGSWLTVV.

This clone was observed once. The chain couples TRBV18 to TRBJ2-7, with 7 positions matching TRBD1. The CDR3 extends over 13 amino acids. V was clipped by 6 bases and J by 2 bases; unmatched bases: 4. Germline assignment: CDR1 KGHSH and CDR2 LQKENI. CDR3 DNA sequence: TGTGCCAGCTCCCAGGGGGAAACCTACGAGCAGTACTTC. It translates to CASSQGETYEQYF.

The V and J genes are TRBV20-1 and TRBJ2-5; TRBD1 aligns across 8 bases. V dropped 3 bases and J dropped 5; count of bases not matched to a gene: 2. The CDR3 sequence is 12 residues long. Germline V CDR1 and CDR2: DFQATT, SNEGSKA (reference sequence). DNA of the CDR3: TGCAGTGCTAGTCACAGGGGGGAGACCCAGTACTTC. This gives the protein CSASHRGETQYF.

The chain recombines TRBV5-4 with TRBJ2-6; 8 nucleotides match TRBD2. Trimming cost V 4 bases and J 0 bases; bases outside gene matches: 3. Germline V gene data show CDR1 as SGHNT and CDR2 as YYREEE (reference sequence). The CDR3 is 16 residues long. The CDR3 region has the DNA TGTGCCAGCAGCCGGGGGGGTGCCTCTGGGGCCAACGTCCTGACTTTC. Residues: CASSRGGASGANVLTF.

This chain connects TRBV6-5 to TRBJ2-3, with a weak D call TRBD1 (6 bases). Germline CDR1 MNHEY, CDR2 SVGAGI. V shed 6 bases and J shed 0 bases, with 10 bases lying between them. The CDR3 is made up of 14 amino acids. The CDR3 here is CASSDRFSTDTQYF. CDR3 bases: TGTGCCAGCAGCGACAGGTTTAGCACAGATACGCAGTATTTT.

The V call is TRBV7-9, the J call TRBJ2-7; 11 nucleotides align to TRBD1. The CDR3 totals 14 residues. Trimming cost V 0 bases and J 6 bases; bases outside gene matches: 1. Per the germline V gene, CDR1 is SEHNR and CDR2 is FQNEAQ (reference sequence). As DNA, the CDR3 is TGTGCCAGCAGCTTAGCGGGGACAGGGGGCGAGCAGTACTTC. Translation: CASSLAGTGGEQYF.

Notes on this clone: Different DNA sequences within this sample yield the same CDR3. The chain has TRBV3-1 (or the pseudogene TRBV3-2) and TRBJ2-5, with D maybe TRBD1 (5 bases). The CDR3 extends over 14 amino acids. With 0 bases removed from V and 4 bases from J, the gap between germline ends came to 9 bases. CDR1 is LGHDT and CDR2 is YNNKEL in the germline V gene (reference sequence). The chain's CDR3 is CASSQERGRETQYF. In DNA form, the CDR3 reads TGTGCCAGCAGCCAAGAAAGGGGTCGAGAGACCCAGTACTTC.

Only a few counts were recorded for this clone. This chain joins TRBV3-1 (or the pseudogene TRBV3-2) and TRBJ2-5; 7 positions match TRBD2. The CDR3 has 16 amino acids. Germline-derived CDR1 and CDR2 are LGHDT and YNNKEL (reference sequence). V shed 0 bases and J 2 bases; nucleotides not matched to a gene: 6. Here the CDR3 reads CASSQDLAASQETQYF. Written as DNA, the CDR3 is TGTGCCAGCAGCCAAGACCTAGCGGCGTCTCAAGAGACCCAGTACTTC.

This clone was recorded only once. J is TRBJ2-7 and V is TRBV7-9; possible D gene TRBD1, 6 bases. V lost 3 bases to trimming and J lost 5 bases, with 11 bases between them. The V gene's germline CDR1 is SEHNR and CDR2 FQNEAQ (reference sequence). This CDR3 spans 13 amino acids. The CDR3 DNA follows: TGTGCCAGCAGCTTCGGGACAATCGACGAGCAGTACTTC. It codes for CASSFGTIDEQYF.

The V gene is TRBV7-2, the J gene TRBJ2-1; 11 bases agree with TRBD2. The CDR3 contains 15 residues. CDR1 SGHTA and CDR2 FQGNSA come from the germline V gene. Losses at the gene ends were 1 base for V and 9 bases for J; bases not matched to a gene: 5. DNA of the CDR3: TGTGCCAGCAGCTTAGTGACTAGCGGGAAGGGTGAGCAGTTCTTC. Residues: CASSLVTSGKGEQFF. Variable domain in full (rest from reference TRBV7-2 and TRBJ2-1): GAGVSQSPSNKVTEKGKDVELRCDPISGHTALYWYRQSLGQGLEFLIYFQGNSAPDKSGLPSDRFSAERTGGSVSTLTIQRTQQEDSAVYLCASSLVTSGKGEQFFGPGTRLTVL.